The text below deals with one T cell receptor (beta chain). J lost 3 bases, V lost 6 bases, and 4 bases had no gene match. The CDR3 covers 15 residues. Germline V lookup: CDR1 MDHEN, CDR2 SYDVKM. This sample is part of a study of shared clonotypes between healthy human individuals. The authors split each subset's genomic DNA evenly across several immunoSEQ plates. Only in-frame clones appear in the TCRdb table, and some are missing; sequencing was by immunoSEQ multiplex PCR. The table records 600,000 or so clones, 85% to 95% of them present only once. Naive CD8 cells lacked CD45RO, underwent positive selection for CCR7 and left out terminally differentiated effector memory CD45RA+ cells.

The source of this sequence is a woman aged 25 to 39 in good health. Sequenced: naive CD8+ T cells sorted from blood. The chain has TRBV28 and TRBJ2-1; TRBD2 agrees at 11 bases. As DNA, the CDR3 is TGTGCCAGCAGCCAACTAGCGGGAGTCTACAATGAGCAGTTCTTC. Translating gives CASSQLAGVYNEQFF.